These T cell receptor beta chains were read from a single sample in a study of cytotoxic CD8 clonotypes in ibrutinib-treated CLL. Assay used: immunoSEQ multiplex PCR; TCRdb lists only in-frame clones, some missing. The sample contains approximately 92,000 clones, approximately 80% of which appear only once. Sequencing used PBMCs, obtained after 24 months of ibrutinib treatment. All receptors derive from a human donor with chronic lymphocytic leukemia. Both conserved end residues are part of each CDR3. D genes are given only for firm matches. A row's size may be missing; if present it is once, few, many or a size class.

CASSLGQGKNTGELFF | TGTGCCAGCAGCTTAGGGCAGGGTAAAAACACCGGGGAGCTGTTTTTT | - | - | TRBJ2-2 | TRBV7-9
CASSLQGWFTEAFF | TGTGCCAGCAGTCTACAGGGGTGGTTCACTGAAGCTTTCTTT | once | TRBD1 | TRBJ1-1 | TRBV2
CASSIRGREDTQYF | TGTGCCAGTAGTATCCGCGGGAGGGAAGATACGCAGTATTTT | once | TRBD2 | TRBJ2-3 | TRBV19
CASSPFRAGAFATNEKLFF | TGCGCCAGCAGCCCCTTTAGGGCAGGAGCCTTTGCAACTAATGAAAAACTGTTTTTT | - | - | TRBJ1-4 | TRBV5-1
CASSPRTSGGGTDTQYF | TGTGCCAGCAGCCCCCGGACTAGCGGGGGGGGCACAGATACGCAGTATTTT | - | TRBD2 | TRBJ2-3 | TRBV7-6
CASSPKGDSSYEQYF | TGCGCCAGCAGCCCCAAAGGGGACAGCTCCTACGAGCAGTACTTC | - | TRBD1 | TRBJ2-7 | TRBV10-1
CASSQGVGTVNEKLFF | TGCGCCAGCAGCCAAGGGGTGGGGACAGTTAATGAAAAACTGTTTTTT | - | TRBD1 | TRBJ1-4 | TRBV4-3
CAWSIQGGASQHF | TGTGCCTGGAGTATACAGGGGGGCGCGTCCCAGCATTTT | - | TRBD1 | TRBJ1-5 | TRBV30
CASSPGTGDAEKLFF | TGTGCCAGCAGTCCAGGGACAGGGGATGCGGAAAAACTGTTTTTT | - | TRBD1 | TRBJ1-4 | TRBV28
CASSRGQTYEQYF | TGTGCCAGCAGCCGGGGACAAACCTACGAGCAGTACTTC | - | - | TRBJ2-7 | TRBV4-2
CASRHRDRGPVRTGELFF | TGTGCCAGCAGACACCGGGACAGGGGGCCAGTTCGCACCGGGGAGCTGTTTTTT | few | TRBD1 | TRBJ2-2 | TRBV27
CASSNESNTGGQTNEKLFF | TGTGCCAGCAGCAACGAGTCTAATACCGGGGGGCAGACAAATGAAAAACTGTTTTTT | once | - | TRBJ1-4 | TRBV21-1
CASSQDAVAQPQHF | TGTGCCAGCAGCCAAGATGCGGTAGCTCAGCCCCAGCATTTT | few | - | TRBJ1-5 | TRBV4-2
CAISESFATAGNEQFF | TGTGCCATCAGTGAGTCGTTCGCCACGGCTGGCAATGAGCAGTTCTTC | - | - | TRBJ2-1 | TRBV10-3
CASSRDPLSSYEQYF | TGTGCCAGCAGCCGGGACCCCCTGAGCTCCTACGAGCAGTACTTC | - | - | TRBJ2-7 | TRBV11-1
CASTPGGYQETQYF | TGTGCCAGCACCCCCGGGGGGTACCAAGAGACCCAGTACTTC | - | TRBD2 | TRBJ2-5 | TRBV2
CASSMTQEQETQYF | TGTGCCAGCAGTATGACCCAGGAGCAAGAGACCCAGTACTTC | - | - | TRBJ2-5 | TRBV5-8
CASSPPSAVRNTIYF | TGTGCCAGCTCACCACCGAGCGCAGTTAGAAACACCATATATTTT | - | - | TRBJ1-3 | TRBV18
CASKLSTADTGELFF | TGCGCCAGCAAGTTGAGTACGGCCGACACCGGGGAGCTGTTTTTT | - | - | TRBJ2-2 | TRBV5-1
CASSQGTGPNSPLHF | TGCGCCAGCAGCCAAGGAACAGGGCCTAATTCACCCCTCCACTTT | - | - | TRBJ1-6 | TRBV4-3
CASSPRRRQGASNQPQHF | TGTGCCAGCAGCCCGCGACGGAGGCAGGGGGCGAGCAATCAGCCCCAGCATTTT | - | TRBD1 | TRBJ1-5 | TRBV7-8
CASSVSPEESGANVLTF | TGCGCCAGCAGCGTCTCCCCTGAAGAATCTGGGGCCAACGTCCTGACTTTC | - | - | TRBJ2-6 | TRBV5-1
CASSQAMGAAGELFF | TGTGCCAGCAGCCAAGCGATGGGGGCCGCCGGGGAGCTGTTTTTT | - | - | TRBJ2-2 | TRBV6-4
CASSWASGSNTGELFF | TGTGCCAGCAGTTGGGCTAGCGGCTCGAACACCGGGGAGCTGTTTTTT | - | TRBD2 | TRBJ2-2 | TRBV2
CASSLGSSYEQYF | TGTGCCAGCAGCTTGGGGAGCTCCTACGAGCAGTACTTC | once | - | TRBJ2-7 | TRBV5-6
CASKRQVGTGELFF | TGTGCCAGCAAGAGACAGGTTGGGACCGGGGAGCTGTTTTTT | - | - | TRBJ2-2 | TRBV27
CASSQEGGQGHTGELFF | TGCGCCAGCAGCCAAGAAGGGGGGCAGGGCCACACCGGGGAGCTGTTTTTT | - | - | TRBJ2-2 | TRBV4-1
CASSPLRLNYGYTF | TGTGCCAGCAGTCCCCTGAGGCTTAACTATGGCTACACCTTC | once | - | TRBJ1-2 | TRBV28
CASSQGGGETQYF | TGCGCCAGCAGCCAGGGGGGGGGAGAGACCCAGTACTTC | - | TRBD2 | TRBJ2-5 | TRBV4-1
CASSLFSGTHNEQFF | TGTGCCAGCAGCTTATTCAGCGGGACCCACAATGAGCAGTTCTTC | many | TRBD2 | TRBJ2-1 | TRBV11-3
CASSLAGNTEAFF | TGCGCCAGCAGCTTGGCCGGGAACACTGAAGCTTTCTTT | - | - | TRBJ1-1 | TRBV5-1
CASSYRTTTENEQFF | TGTGCCAGCAGTTACCGCACTACGACAGAGAATGAGCAGTTCTTC | - | - | TRBJ2-1 | TRBV6-5
CASSIGTRDTDTQYF | TGCGCCAGCAGCATCGGGACTAGGGACACAGATACGCAGTATTTT | - | TRBD2 | TRBJ2-3 | TRBV5-1
CASRSGTSGEYNEQFF | TGTGCCAGCAGATCGGGCACTAGCGGGGAATACAATGAGCAGTTCTTC | few | TRBD2 | TRBJ2-1 | TRBV27
CARWGQALQPYNEQFF | TGTGCCAGATGGGGGCAGGCCCTCCAGCCCTACAATGAGCAGTTCTTC | - | - | TRBJ2-1 | TRBV6-4
CASSLGRRSNYGYTF | TGTGCCAGCAGCTTAGGACGACGGTCTAACTATGGCTACACCTTC | - | - | TRBJ1-2 | TRBV7-2
CATSRDPSYEQYF | TGTGCCACCAGCAGAGATCCGTCCTACGAGCAGTACTTC | - | - | TRBJ2-7 | TRBV15
CASSPPGDAETQYF | TGTGCCAGCTCACCACCGGGGGACGCGGAGACCCAGTACTTC | - | - | TRBJ2-5 | TRBV18
CASSLTHVAMGQGSYEQYF | TGCGCCAGCAGCTTGACTCATGTGGCCATGGGACAGGGCTCCTACGAGCAGTACTTC | - | TRBD1 | TRBJ2-7 | TRBV5-1
CASSPGRNSYEQYF | TGTGCCAGCTCCCCGGGACGGAACTCCTACGAGCAGTACTTC | - | - | TRBJ2-7 | TRBV18